Listed below are T cell receptor beta chains from one sample, sequenced in a study of cytomegalovirus exposure and HLA in healthy donors. Sequencing used immunoSEQ multiplex PCR; TCRdb keeps in-frame clones, though not all of them. The sample holds around 150,000 clones; more than 70% are singletons and the top ten take around 11%. The sequenced sample was PBMCs. Receptors originate from a man aged 18 to 29 in good health and CMV-seropositive. CDR3s include the opening cysteine and the closing phenylalanine or tryptophan. The order of the fields is CDR3 DNA, CDR3 protein, J gene, V gene, clone size, D gene. The D gene is left open where the match is weak. A clone size is listed for some rows: how often the clone was seen (once, few, many), or a class if it is expanded.

DNA: TGTGCCTGGAGTGGAGTGGGGACTAGCGGGACTGGAGAGACCCAGTACTTC
CDR3: CAWSGVGTSGTGETQYF
J: TRBJ2-5
V: TRBV30
size: NA
D: TRBD2

DNA: TGTGCCAGCAGTCTATCTAGAGGCGGGGAGCTGTTTTTT
CDR3: CASSLSRGGELFF
J: TRBJ2-2
V: TRBV27
size: NA
D: NA

DNA: TGTGCCACCAGCAGCGGACTTAACTATGGCTACACCTTC
CDR3: CATSSGLNYGYTF
J: TRBJ1-2
V: TRBV15
size: once
D: NA

DNA: TGTGCCAGCAGTTTATCCGCTGGGTGGCGGGAGGGCTCTGGGGCCAACGTCCTGACTTTC
CDR3: CASSLSAGWREGSGANVLTF
J: TRBJ2-6
V: TRBV28
size: NA
D: TRBD2

DNA: TGTGCCAGCAACCTCAACTCCCTTTGGGAGACCCAGTACTTC
CDR3: CASNLNSLWETQYF
J: TRBJ2-5
V: TRBV2
size: NA
D: NA

DNA: TGTTCCAGCAGCCGAAAGAGCCGACAAGACTATGGCTACACCTTC
CDR3: CSSSRKSRQDYGYTF
J: TRBJ1-2
V: TRBV5-6
size: NA
D: NA

DNA: TGTGCCAGCTCACCACTGGGACTAGTAGGCGATACGCAGTATTTT
CDR3: CASSPLGLVGDTQYF
J: TRBJ2-3
V: TRBV18
size: NA
D: TRBD2

DNA: TGTGCCAGCGGAGAGACCTACGAGCAGTACTTC
CDR3: CASGETYEQYF
J: TRBJ2-7
V: TRBV28
size: NA
D: NA

DNA: TGTGCCAGTAGTCCCGCGGGGGCCCGGGGCGCTTTCTTT
CDR3: CASSPAGARGAFF
J: TRBJ1-1
V: TRBV19
size: once
D: NA

DNA: TGTGCCAGCAGTTCGGGACTAGCGGGAGGTTCGAACACCGGGGAGCTGTTTTTT
CDR3: CASSSGLAGGSNTGELFF
J: TRBJ2-2
V: TRBV27
size: NA
D: TRBD2

DNA: TGTGCCAGCAGCTCCGGGGGACTAGCGCTGTCCTACGAGCAGTACTTC
CDR3: CASSSGGLALSYEQYF
J: TRBJ2-7
V: TRBV13
size: once
D: TRBD2

DNA: TGTGCCATCAGTGCCGGGACTAGGATCTACGAGCAGTACTTC
CDR3: CAISAGTRIYEQYF
J: TRBJ2-7
V: TRBV10-3
size: NA
D: TRBD2

DNA: TGCGCCAGCAGGGCTCATCCTCAGCCCCAGCATTTT
CDR3: CASRAHPQPQHF
J: TRBJ1-5
V: TRBV10-1
size: NA
D: NA

DNA: TGCGCCAGCAGTCGGCACCGGAGCGGGGAGCTGTTTTTT
CDR3: CASSRHRSGELFF
J: TRBJ2-2
V: TRBV23-1
size: few
D: NA

DNA: TGTGCCAGCAGCGTACCAGGCGGGGAGCTGTTTTTT
CDR3: CASSVPGGELFF
J: TRBJ2-2
V: TRBV9
size: NA
D: NA

DNA: TGTGCCAGCAGTCCCGGACTAAACACCGGGGAGCTGTTTTTT
CDR3: CASSPGLNTGELFF
J: TRBJ2-2
V: TRBV27
size: NA
D: NA

DNA: TGCGCCAGCAGCTTGGTTCAGGGTACTTTCTCCTACGAGCAGTACTTC
CDR3: CASSLVQGTFSYEQYF
J: TRBJ2-7
V: TRBV5-1
size: once
D: NA

DNA: TGTGCCAGCAAGGTAGACGGGACACCCGTTGGAGGCTACACCTTC
CDR3: CASKVDGTPVGGYTF
J: TRBJ1-2
V: TRBV6-4
size: few
D: NA

DNA: TGTGCCTGGAGCAAAACCACAGGGGGCGCGGAGACCCAGTACTTC
CDR3: CAWSKTTGGAETQYF
J: TRBJ2-5
V: TRBV30
size: few
D: TRBD1

DNA: TGTGCCAGCAGCCAAGATCATCGGTTTTCTAGCACAGATACGCAGTATTTT
CDR3: CASSQDHRFSSTDTQYF
J: TRBJ2-3
V: TRBV14
size: NA
D: NA

DNA: TGTGCCAGCAGTTACGACGGGAGCGCAGATACGCAGTATTTT
CDR3: CASSYDGSADTQYF
J: TRBJ2-3
V: TRBV6-5
size: NA
D: NA

DNA: TGTGCCAGCAGCGCGACTAGCGGTGAGCAGTACTTC
CDR3: CASSATSGEQYF
J: TRBJ2-7
V: TRBV7-8
size: NA
D: TRBD2

DNA: TGTGCCAGCAGACTTTACACTGAAGCTTTCTTT
CDR3: CASRLYTEAFF
J: TRBJ1-1
V: TRBV28
size: once
D: NA

DNA: TGTGCCACCAGCAGTTACTTCTACAATGAGCAGTTCTTC
CDR3: CATSSYFYNEQFF
J: TRBJ2-1
V: TRBV15
size: NA
D: NA

DNA: TGTGCCAGCAGCTTTGCGCTGGGCGGGCGGCTCGAAGCTTTCTTT
CDR3: CASSFALGGRLEAFF
J: TRBJ1-1
V: TRBV12-1
size: NA
D: NA

DNA: TGTGCCAGCCGCTCAAATAGGGACTATGGGAGTCCTCAGCCCCAGCATTTT
CDR3: CASRSNRDYGSPQPQHF
J: TRBJ1-5
V: TRBV7-8
size: NA
D: NA

DNA: TGTGCCAGCAGCCTCGACAGGACCTACGAGCAGTACTTC
CDR3: CASSLDRTYEQYF
J: TRBJ2-7
V: TRBV7-9
size: NA
D: NA

DNA: TGTGCCAGCAGGGGGGGTGGCCATGAAGCTTTCTTT
CDR3: CASRGGGHEAFF
J: TRBJ1-1
V: TRBV28
size: NA
D: NA

DNA: TGTGCCAGTATGGAGACGGCAACTAATGAAAAACTGTTTTTT
CDR3: CASMETATNEKLFF
J: TRBJ1-4
V: TRBV19
size: once
D: NA

DNA: TGTGCCAGCAGACATAGCACAGATACGCAGTATTTT
CDR3: CASRHSTDTQYF
J: TRBJ2-3
V: TRBV6-5
size: NA
D: NA

DNA: TGTGCCAGTCGCGCCGGGACAGCAAGTGGCTACACCTTC
CDR3: CASRAGTASGYTF
J: TRBJ1-2
V: TRBV19
size: NA
D: TRBD1

DNA: TGTGCCAGCAGTGAAGCCACAGGGGGAAAGGGTAACTATGGCTACACCTTC
CDR3: CASSEATGGKGNYGYTF
J: TRBJ1-2
V: TRBV6-1
size: once
D: TRBD1

DNA: TGCGCCAGCAGCTTGGACGGACAGGGCACAGATACGCAGTATTTT
CDR3: CASSLDGQGTDTQYF
J: TRBJ2-3
V: TRBV5-1
size: few
D: TRBD1

DNA: TGTGCCAGCAGCACTCTCGGGGGAACAGGCACCGGGGAGCTGTTTTTT
CDR3: CASSTLGGTGTGELFF
J: TRBJ2-2
V: TRBV5-6
size: once
D: NA

DNA: TGTGCCAGCAGCACCCGGGACAGGGCCGGCTATGGCTACACCTTC
CDR3: CASSTRDRAGYGYTF
J: TRBJ1-2
V: TRBV11-2
size: NA
D: TRBD1

DNA: TGTGCCAGCAGCTTACAGTTGAACACTGAAGCTTTCTTT
CDR3: CASSLQLNTEAFF
J: TRBJ1-1
V: TRBV7-6
size: few
D: NA

DNA: TGTGCCAGCAGTTCCAGGGGGGCTTCACCCCTCCACTTT
CDR3: CASSSRGASPLHF
J: TRBJ1-6
V: TRBV28
size: NA
D: TRBD1

DNA: TGTGCCAGCAGCTTCTACGACAGGGTACGGCAGCCCCAGCATTTT
CDR3: CASSFYDRVRQPQHF
J: TRBJ1-5
V: TRBV7-6
size: few
D: TRBD1

DNA: TGTGCCAGTAGAATAGTTGGGACTAGCTCCGAGCAGTACTTC
CDR3: CASRIVGTSSEQYF
J: TRBJ2-7
V: TRBV19
size: NA
D: TRBD2

DNA: TGTGCCAGTAAGGGACAGGGCTATAGCAATCAGCCCCAGCATTTT
CDR3: CASKGQGYSNQPQHF
J: TRBJ1-5
V: TRBV19
size: NA
D: TRBD1

DNA: TGTGCCAGCAACTTACAGGGGGCCTCTGAAGCTTTCTTT
CDR3: CASNLQGASEAFF
J: TRBJ1-1
V: TRBV5-8
size: NA
D: TRBD1

DNA: TGTGCCAGCAGTTTATGGGGAGACTCTCTAAACACCGGGGAGCTGTTTTTT
CDR3: CASSLWGDSLNTGELFF
J: TRBJ2-2
V: TRBV28
size: NA
D: NA

DNA: TGTGCCTGGACCTCGGTGAGCTCCTACAATGAGCAGTTCTTC
CDR3: CAWTSVSSYNEQFF
J: TRBJ2-1
V: TRBV30
size: NA
D: NA

DNA: TGCGCCAGCAGCCAAGCGCGAGGGGGCACTGAGCAGTTCTTC
CDR3: CASSQARGGTEQFF
J: TRBJ2-1
V: TRBV4-1
size: NA
D: TRBD1

DNA: TGCGCCAGCAGCCAAGATCCTACAGGGGGCTCTCCCCGCGGGTACACCTTC
CDR3: CASSQDPTGGSPRGYTF
J: TRBJ1-2
V: TRBV4-1
size: NA
D: TRBD1